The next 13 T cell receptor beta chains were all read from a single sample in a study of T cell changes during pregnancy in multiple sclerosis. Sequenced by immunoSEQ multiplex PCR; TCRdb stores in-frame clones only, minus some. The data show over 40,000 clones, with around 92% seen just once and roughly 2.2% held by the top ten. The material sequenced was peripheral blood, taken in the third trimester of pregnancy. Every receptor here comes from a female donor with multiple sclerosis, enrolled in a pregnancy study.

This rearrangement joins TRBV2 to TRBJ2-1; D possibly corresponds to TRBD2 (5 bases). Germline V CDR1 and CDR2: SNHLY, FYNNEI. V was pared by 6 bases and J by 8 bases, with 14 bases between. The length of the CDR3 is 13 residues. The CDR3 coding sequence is TGTGCCAGCAGGCTCGGGGTAGCCGATGAGCAGTTCTTC. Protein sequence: CASRLGVADEQFF.

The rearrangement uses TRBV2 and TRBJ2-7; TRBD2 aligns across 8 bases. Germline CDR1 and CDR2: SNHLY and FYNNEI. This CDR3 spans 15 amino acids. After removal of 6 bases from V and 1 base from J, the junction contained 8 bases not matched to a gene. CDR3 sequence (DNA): TGTGCCAGCAGCCCCCGGGAGGGGCCTTCCTACGAGCAGTACTTC. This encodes CASSPREGPSYEQYF.

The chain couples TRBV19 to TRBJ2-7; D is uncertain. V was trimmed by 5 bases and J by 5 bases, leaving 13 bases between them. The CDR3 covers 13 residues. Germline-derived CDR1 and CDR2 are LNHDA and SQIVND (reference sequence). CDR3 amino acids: CASSASTGNEQYF. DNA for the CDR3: TGTGCCAGTAGTGCTTCTACCGGTAACGAGCAGTACTTC.

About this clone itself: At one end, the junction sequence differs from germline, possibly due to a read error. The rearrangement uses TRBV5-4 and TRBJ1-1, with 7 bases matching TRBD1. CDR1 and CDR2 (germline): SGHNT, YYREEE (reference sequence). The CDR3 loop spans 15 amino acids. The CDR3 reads CAGSFGTAWNTEAFF. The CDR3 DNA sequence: TGTGCCGGCAGCTTCGGGACAGCTTGGAACACTGAAGCTTTCTTT. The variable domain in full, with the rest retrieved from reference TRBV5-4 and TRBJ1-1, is ETGVTQSPTHLIKTRGQQVTLRCSSQSGHNTVSWYQQALGQGPQFIFQYYREEENGRGNFPPRFSGLQFPNYSSELNVNALELDDSALYLCAGSFGTAWNTEAFFGQGTRLTVV.

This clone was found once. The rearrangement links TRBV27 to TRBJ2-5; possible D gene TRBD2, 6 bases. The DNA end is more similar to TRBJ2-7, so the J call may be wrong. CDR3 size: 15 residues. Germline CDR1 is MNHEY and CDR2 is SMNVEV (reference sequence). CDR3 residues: CASSLSNPSAYEQYF. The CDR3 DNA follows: TGTGCCAGCAGTTTATCTAACCCTAGCGCCTACGAGCAGTACTTC.

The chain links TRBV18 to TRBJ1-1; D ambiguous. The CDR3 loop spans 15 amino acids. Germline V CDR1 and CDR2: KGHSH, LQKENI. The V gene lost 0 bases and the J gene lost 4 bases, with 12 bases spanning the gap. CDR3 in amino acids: CASSPPKGRSTEAFF. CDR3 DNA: TGTGCCAGCTCACCACCGAAAGGGAGGAGCACTGAAGCTTTCTTT.

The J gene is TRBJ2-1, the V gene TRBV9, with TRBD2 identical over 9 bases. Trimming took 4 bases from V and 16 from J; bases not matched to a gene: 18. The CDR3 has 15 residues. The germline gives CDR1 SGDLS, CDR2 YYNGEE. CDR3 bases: TGTGCCAGCAGCCCTTCCCTTGGGGGTAGCGGGAGTGAATTCTTC. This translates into CASSPSLGGSGSEFF.

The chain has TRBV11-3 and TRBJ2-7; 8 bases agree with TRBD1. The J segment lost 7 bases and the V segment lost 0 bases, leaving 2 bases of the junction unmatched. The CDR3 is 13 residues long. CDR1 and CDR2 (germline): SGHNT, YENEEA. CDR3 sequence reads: CASSLDRDREQYF. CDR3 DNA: TGTGCCAGCAGCTTAGACCGGGACAGGGAGCAGTACTTC.

The CDR3 DNA reads TGTGCCAGCAGCCCAGGGGGCAGGACTGAAGCTTTCTTT. Amino acid sequence: CASSPGGRTEAFF. The chain couples TRBV5-5 to TRBJ1-1; 8 positions agree with TRBD1. CDR1 and CDR2 from the germline V gene are SGHKS and YYEKEE (reference sequence). There are 13 residues in the CDR3. V was pared by 4 bases and J by 5 bases, with 4 bases of the junction left unmatched.

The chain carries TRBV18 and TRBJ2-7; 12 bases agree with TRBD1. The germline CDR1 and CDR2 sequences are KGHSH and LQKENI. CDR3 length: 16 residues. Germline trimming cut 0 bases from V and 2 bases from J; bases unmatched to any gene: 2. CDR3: CASSPPGTGGTYEQYF. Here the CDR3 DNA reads TGTGCCAGCTCACCACCCGGGACAGGGGGCACCTACGAGCAGTACTTC.

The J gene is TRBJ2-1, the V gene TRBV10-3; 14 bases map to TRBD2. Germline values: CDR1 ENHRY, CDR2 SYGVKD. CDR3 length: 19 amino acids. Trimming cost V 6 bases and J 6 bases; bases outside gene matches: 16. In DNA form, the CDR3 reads TGTGCCATCAGAAATGGGACTAGCGGGAGTTGGCCCCCGCTCAATGAGCAGTTCTTC. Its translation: CAIRNGTSGSWPPLNEQFF.

CDR3 in amino acids: CASSLATGHPGYTF. In DNA form, the CDR3 reads TGTGCCAGCAGCTTGGCCACAGGACACCCCGGCTACACCTTC. This chain joins TRBV7-9 and TRBJ1-2; D may be TRBD1 (5 bases). This CDR3 is 14 amino acids long. Between the trimmed V and J ends, which lost 3 bases and 8 bases, there was a span of 16 bases. Germline CDR1 and CDR2: SEHNR and FQNEAQ (reference sequence).

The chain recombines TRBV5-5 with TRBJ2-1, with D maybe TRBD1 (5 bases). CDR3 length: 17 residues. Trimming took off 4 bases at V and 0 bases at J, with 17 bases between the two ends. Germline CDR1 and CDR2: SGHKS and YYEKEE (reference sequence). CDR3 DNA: TGTGCCAGCAGCGTCGGACAACCGCAAAGCTCCTACAATGAGCAGTTCTTC. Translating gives CASSVGQPQSSYNEQFF. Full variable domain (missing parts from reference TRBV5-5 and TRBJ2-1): DAGVTQSPTHLIKTRGQQVTLRCSPISGHKSVSWYQQVLGQGPQFIFQYYEKEERGRGNFPDRFSARQFPNYSSELNVNALLLGDSALYLCASSVGQPQSSYNEQFFGPGTRLTVL.